The entry below gives a single T cell receptor beta chain sequence along with its context. Antigen specificity is unknown. Germline V gene lookup returns CDR1 SQVTM and CDR2 ANQGSEA. The germline V and J ends were trimmed by 7 bases and 0 bases, with 12 bases remaining between them. The CDR3 spans 13 residues. The data were obtained in a study of CD8 T cells in Susac syndrome. Overall study results and limits: As the study acknowledged, the number of individuals who were part of its TCR sequencing and HLA analysis was relatively small.

TCR beta sequences were obtained from blood CD8+ and CD4+ T cells. The patients who served as multiple sclerosis controls were treatment-naive and had stable or active relapsing-remitting disease that fulfilled the revised McDonald criteria. Random hexamers were used to reverse transcribe roughly 0.45 to 1 ug of RNA. Across 54 Vbeta and 13 Jbeta, TCR beta CDR3 was amplified with immunoSEQ multiplex PCR. TCRdb re-analysed the immunoSEQ multiplex PCR reads in MiXCR, keeping a single row per CDR3 protein. Of approximately 180,000 distinct CDR3 sequences detected, 90% to 96% appear once; the ten largest clones hold 0.093%.

The J gene is TRBJ1-2, the V gene TRBV29-1; perhaps TRBD1 as D (6 bases). The specimen was CD4+ T cells from PBMCs. The receptor comes from a human donor with multiple sclerosis. Here the CDR3 reads CSESRGSNYGYTF. The DNA for the CDR3 is TGCAGCGAATCCAGGGGATCTAACTATGGCTACACCTTC. The entire variable domain, with the rest obtained from reference TRBV29-1 and TRBJ1-2, is as follows: SAVISQKPSRDICQRGTSLTIQCQVDSQVTMMFWYRQQPGQSLTLIATANQGSEATYESGFVIDKFPISRPNLTFSTLTVSNMSPEDSSIYLCSESRGSNYGYTFGSGTRLTVV.